The clone carrying this T cell receptor (beta chain) was counted a few times. Its antigen is currently unknown. With a much larger clone just one base away, this may be a read error. The data derive from a study of tumor-infiltrating lymphocytes in primary liver carcinoma. Study information: Sample yields of productive TCRbeta reads, ranging from roughly 3.65 to 7.5 million, were similar across tissue types. Study-wide results and caveats: Tumor samples exhibited a significantly greater top-250-clone fraction than blood samples (p = 0.039).

The V gene's germline CDR1 is MNHNS and CDR2 SASEGT. The CDR3 loop spans 14 amino acids. Trimming shortened V by 7 bases and J by 2 bases, and 13 bases separated the two germline ends. Starting from 500 ng of total RNA, TCR beta cDNA was produced with a primer in the constant region. Libraries of TCR beta came from three nested multiplex PCR rounds with slightly modified ARM-PCR. Rounds one and two of PCR, each of about 10 cycles, were primed with TRBV1-TRBV30 forward primers and a C-beta reverse primer. Via MiXCR, TCRdb re-called the multiplex PCR reads, giving one row per CDR3 protein. The table records approximately 73,000 distinct CDR3 sequences, over 60% of them present only once. Total RNA and DNA came together from 20-30 mg of bulk tissue without cell sorting.

J is TRBJ2-3 and V is TRBV6-1; D is ambiguous. What was sequenced was liver tumor tissue from sampling region 4. Subset noted: tumor region T4, right-lateral pole. The TCR comes from a man in his forties with primary liver carcinoma and hepatitis B virus infection. CDR3 loop: CASNPALATDTQYF. The CDR3 DNA follows: TGTGCCAGCAATCCCGCGCTTGCCACAGATACGCAGTATTTT.